This TCR beta chain was captured by sequencing in a study of shared clonotypes between healthy human individuals. About the study: Sampling drew on donors who were a couple of women and three men aged 18 to 49.

Naive CD8 populations comprised CD45RO-negative cells positively selected for CCR7, excluding terminally differentiated effector memory CD45RA+ cells. Libraries were prepared by immunoSEQ multiplex PCR; TCRdb keeps only in-frame clonotypes and omits some of them. The sample has 550,000 to 750,000 clones; about 95% are singletons. Germline CDR1 and CDR2: MDHEN and SYDVKM. The CDR3 totals 20 residues. Trimming took 5 bases from V and 7 from J; bases not matched to a gene: 28. The sequence came from a woman in her thirties in good health. The rearrangement uses TRBV28 and TRBJ2-7, with 8 bases aligning to TRBD2. Sequenced: naive CD8+ T cells sorted from blood. This chain's CDR3 is CASSPDGQPPTGTRLEEQYF. The CDR3 DNA sequence: TGTGCCAGCAGTCCCGATGGACAGCCACCAACCGGGACTAGATTAGAAGAGCAGTACTTC. The full variable domain, its missing parts supplied by reference TRBV28 and TRBJ2-7, is DVKVTQSSRYLVKRTGEKVFLECVQDMDHENMFWYRQDPGLGLRLIYFSYDVKMKEKGDIPEGYSVSREKKERFSLILESASTNQTSMYLCASSPDGQPPTGTRLEEQYFGPGTRLTVT.